This T cell receptor (beta chain) was documented in a study of Ad26.COV2.S vaccination and SARS-CoV-2 variants. At the level of the study: Among those in the COV1001 Ad26.COV2.S trial arm was the donor. Intramuscular Ad26.COV2.S at 5x10^10 or 1x10^11 viral particles.

TCRdb keeps only in-frame clones here, not all; method: immunoSEQ multiplex PCR. The sample yields about 250,000 clones, roughly nine tenths seen once. For this clone: Its antigen is unknown.

Study-wide points: Overall T cell responses may have been underestimated by the analyses of TCR breadth and depth. Similar non-spike TCR breadth was observed in recipients of vaccine and of placebo.

Treatment noted: some 20 received Ad26.COV2.S at low or high dose, single or two shots; 5 received placebo; per-sample allocation not given. After the first vaccine or placebo injection, samples were drawn on day 63. The CDR3 loop spans 13 amino acids. Germline V lookup: CDR1 SGHTA, CDR2 FQGTGA. V was cut by 3 bases and J by 4 bases, with 9 bases left in between. V and J are TRBV7-3 and TRBJ1-1; a weak D match, TRBD1 (6 bases). The source of this sequence is a person aged 18-65 years who received the Ad26.COV2.S COVID-19 vaccine or a placebo. The sequenced sample was peripheral blood, obtained in a trial of Ad26.COV2.S vaccine versus placebo. Here the CDR3 reads CASSLDSFTEAFF. CDR3 bases: TGTGCCAGCAGCTTGGACAGCTTCACTGAAGCTTTCTTT. Based on the CDR3 plus reference TRBV7-3 and TRBJ1-1, the full variable domain is GAGVSQTPSNKVTEKGKYVELRCDPISGHTALYWYRQSLGQGPEFLIYFQGTGAADDSGLPNDRFFAVRPEGSVSTLKIQRTERGDSAVYLCASSLDSFTEAFFGQGTRLTVV.